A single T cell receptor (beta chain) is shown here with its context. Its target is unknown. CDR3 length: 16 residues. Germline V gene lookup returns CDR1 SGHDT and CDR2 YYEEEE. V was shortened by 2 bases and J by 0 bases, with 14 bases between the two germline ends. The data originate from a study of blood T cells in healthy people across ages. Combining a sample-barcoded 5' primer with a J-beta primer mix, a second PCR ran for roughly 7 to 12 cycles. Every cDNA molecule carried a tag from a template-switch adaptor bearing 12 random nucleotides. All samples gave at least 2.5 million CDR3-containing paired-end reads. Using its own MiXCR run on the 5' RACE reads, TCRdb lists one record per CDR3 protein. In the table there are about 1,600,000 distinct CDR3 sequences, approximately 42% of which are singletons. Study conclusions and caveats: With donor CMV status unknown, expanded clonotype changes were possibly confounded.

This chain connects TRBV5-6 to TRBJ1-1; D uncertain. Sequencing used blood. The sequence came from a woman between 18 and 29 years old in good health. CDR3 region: CASSFAPGEMNTEAFF. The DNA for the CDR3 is TGTGCCAGCAGCTTCGCGCCAGGAGAAATGAACACTGAAGCTTTCTTT.